The rows below give T cell receptor beta chains drawn from one sample of a study of cytomegalovirus exposure and HLA in healthy donors. Only in-frame clones appear in the TCRdb table, and some are missing; sequencing was by immunoSEQ multiplex PCR. Of 100,000 or so clones listed, 77% are singletons. Material: PBMCs. The receptors here all came from a woman between 40 and 50 years old in good health and CMV-seropositive. Both conserved end residues are part of each CDR3. A D gene is named only where the DNA matches it firmly. Size values are once, few and many counts, or a class for expanded clones, and some rows have none.

TRBV29-1	TRBJ2-1	few	TRBD1	CSVEEGGRSGEQFF	TGCAGCGTTGAAGAAGGGGGCCGCTCAGGCGAGCAGTTCTTC
TRBV19	TRBJ2-2	few	NA	CASSMGGGATGELFF	TGTGCCAGTAGTATGGGAGGAGGGGCCACCGGGGAGCTGTTTTTT
TRBV28	TRBJ2-1	NA	NA	CASSLQENEQFF	TGTGCCAGCAGTTTACAGGAAAATGAGCAGTTCTTC
TRBV7-9	TRBJ2-3	few	NA	CSSSFLARSTDTQYF	TGTTCCAGCAGCTTTCTAGCTAGAAGCACAGATACGCAGTATTTT
TRBV9	TRBJ2-2	NA	TRBD1	CASSPTTGWGTGELFF	TGTGCCAGCAGCCCCACGACAGGGTGGGGCACCGGGGAGCTGTTTTTT
TRBV6-4	TRBJ2-3	NA	NA	CASSAQAGTDTQYF	TGTGCCAGCAGTGCGCAGGCCGGCACAGATACGCAGTATTTT
TRBV27	TRBJ1-2	NA	NA	CASSLSGQPSLYGYTF	TGTGCCAGCAGTTTATCTGGACAGCCCAGCCTATATGGCTACACCTTC
TRBV6-5	TRBJ1-1	NA	NA	CASSYNRATEAFF	TGTGCCAGCAGTTACAACAGGGCCACTGAAGCTTTCTTT
TRBV18	TRBJ2-5	once	NA	CASSPLAGRETQYF	TGTGCCAGCTCACCGCTGGCAGGCCGGGAGACCCAGTACTTC
TRBV2	TRBJ1-2	few	NA	CASGEDRNYGYTF	TGTGCCAGCGGGGAAGACAGGAACTATGGCTACACCTTC
TRBV2	TRBJ2-7	NA	NA	CASRWNLFNYEQYF	TGTGCCAGCAGGTGGAACTTATTCAACTACGAGCAGTACTTC
TRBV5-1	TRBJ2-3	once	NA	CASSLGRLLSWWTTTDTQYF	TGCGCCAGCAGCTTGGGTCGTCTATTGAGCTGGTGGACAACCACAGATACGCAGTATTTT
TRBV15	TRBJ2-7	few	TRBD1	CATSSRTGMDEQYF	TGTGCCACCAGCAGCCGGACAGGGATGGACGAGCAGTACTTC
TRBV2	TRBJ1-2	NA	TRBD1	CASRDTGAMGYGYTF	TGTGCCAGCAGAGATACAGGGGCGATGGGCTATGGCTACACCTTC
TRBV2	TRBJ2-2	NA	NA	CASTGSFTGELFF	TGTGCCAGCACCGGGTCTTTCACCGGGGAGCTGTTTTTT
TRBV2	TRBJ2-7	NA	TRBD1	CASGWGGQGSYEQYF	TGTGCCAGCGGATGGGGTGGACAGGGCTCCTACGAGCAGTACTTC
TRBV28	TRBJ1-5	NA	NA	CASSTPVPSQPQHF	TGTGCCAGCAGTACACCCGTTCCTAGCCAGCCCCAGCATTTT
TRBV6-1	TRBJ1-2	NA	NA	CASSEKRDFSGYTF	TGTGCCAGCAGTGAAAAACGGGACTTCTCGGGCTACACCTTC
TRBV6-6	TRBJ1-6	once	TRBD1	CASTTTGTANSPLHF	TGTGCCAGCACAACCACCGGGACAGCTAATTCACCCCTCCACTTT
TRBV5-1	TRBJ2-7	NA	TRBD1	CASSLAGTASYEQYF	TGCGCCAGCAGCTTGGCCGGGACAGCCTCCTACGAGCAGTACTTC
TRBV6-4	TRBJ1-1	NA	TRBD1	CASRPQGAGTEAFF	TGTGCCAGCAGACCACAGGGGGCCGGCACTGAAGCTTTCTTT
TRBV6-1	TRBJ1-2	NA	NA	CASAEWPYYGYTF	TGTGCCAGCGCCGAATGGCCATACTATGGCTACACCTTC
TRBV2	TRBJ2-2	NA	TRBD1	CASSENGDRGMFF	TGTGCCAGCAGCGAAAACGGGGACAGGGGGATGTTTTTT
TRBV2	TRBJ1-2	NA	TRBD1	CASSGTGSFYGYTF	TGTGCCAGCAGTGGGACAGGGTCGTTCTATGGCTACACCTTC
TRBV11-2	TRBJ1-1	NA	TRBD1	CASTLKTKNRGLNTEAFF	TGTGCCAGCACCCTGAAAACCAAAAACAGGGGGCTGAACACTGAAGCTTTCTTT
TRBV2	TRBJ2-7	NA	TRBD2	CASSDPSRTSLTDEQYF	TGTGCCAGCAGTGATCCCTCGAGGACTAGCTTAACGGACGAGCAGTACTTC
TRBV5-1	TRBJ2-7	once	TRBD1	CASSPTWTGDYEQYF	TGCGCCAGCAGCCCGACTTGGACAGGGGACTACGAGCAGTACTTC
TRBV4-1	TRBJ2-3	NA	NA	CASSQVTTLLSSDTQYF	TGCGCCAGCAGCCAAGTTACCACCCTTTTGAGCTCAGATACGCAGTATTTT
TRBV11-1	TRBJ2-5	few	NA	CASSRLYPGGEETQYF	TGTGCCAGCAGCCGCCTTTACCCCGGGGGAGAAGAGACCCAGTACTTC
TRBV29-1	TRBJ2-7	NA	NA	CSVELGRGRTYEQYF	TGCAGCGTTGAATTGGGCCGGGGGAGAACCTACGAGCAGTACTTC
TRBV27	TRBJ2-2	NA	TRBD2	CASSLSSGIDTGELFF	TGTGCCAGCAGTTTGTCCAGCGGGATCGATACCGGGGAGCTGTTTTTT
TRBV5-1	TRBJ1-5	NA	NA	CASSLAGVNQPQHF	TGCGCCAGCAGCTTGGCAGGGGTCAATCAGCCCCAGCATTTT
TRBV2	TRBJ2-7	NA	TRBD1	CASSQGELYEQYF	TGTGCCAGCAGTCAGGGGGAACTCTACGAGCAGTACTTC
TRBV28	TRBJ1-1	NA	NA	CASSLQGREAFF	TGTGCCAGCAGTTTGCAGGGGCGTGAAGCTTTCTTT
TRBV28	TRBJ2-2	few	NA	CASSLGWGLGTGELFF	TGTGCCAGCAGTTTAGGCTGGGGGCTTGGCACCGGGGAGCTGTTTTTT
TRBV4-1	TRBJ2-7	NA	NA	CASSQGSSYEQYF	TGCGCCAGCAGCCAAGGGTCCAGCTACGAGCAGTACTTC
TRBV4-1	TRBJ1-2	NA	NA	CASSQDPQGKVYYGYTF	TGCGCCAGCAGCCAAGATCCCCAGGGGAAGGTTTACTATGGCTACACCTTC
TRBV19	TRBJ1-1	once	NA	CASRARNTEAFF	TGTGCCAGTAGGGCCAGGAACACTGAAGCTTTCTTT
TRBV19	TRBJ1-5	NA	NA	CASSRWGGSRQPQHF	TGTGCCAGTAGCCGATGGGGGGGATCGCGGCAGCCCCAGCATTTT
TRBV28	TRBJ2-5	NA	TRBD2	CASSPGLAETQYF	TGTGCCAGCAGTCCCGGACTAGCAGAGACCCAGTACTTC
TRBV18	TRBJ1-1	NA	NA	CASSPPGHEAFF	TGTGCCAGCTCACCACCGGGGCACGAAGCTTTCTTT
TRBV11-2	TRBJ1-1	NA	TRBD1	CASSSQGVLKAFF	TGTGCCAGCAGCTCCCAGGGGGTACTCAAAGCTTTCTTT
TRBV28	TRBJ1-5	NA	NA	CASKGYRNQPQHF	TGTGCATCTAAGGGGTATCGCAATCAGCCCCAGCATTTT
TRBV15	TRBJ2-1	NA	NA	CATRLRGDEQFF	TGTGCCACCAGACTCAGGGGCGATGAGCAGTTCTTC
TRBV5-6	TRBJ1-4	NA	NA	CASSLVSGGSEKLFF	TGTGCCAGCAGCTTGGTTTCCGGGGGAAGTGAAAAACTGTTTTTT
TRBV28	TRBJ2-2	NA	TRBD2	CASIWRGGNTGELFF	TGTGCCAGCATTTGGCGGGGGGGGAACACCGGGGAGCTGTTTTTT
TRBV5-5	TRBJ2-7	NA	TRBD1	CASSLGTGFFYEQYF	TGTGCCAGCAGCTTGGGGACAGGATTTTTCTACGAGCAGTACTTC
TRBV19	TRBJ2-7	NA	TRBD2	CASSIHRLAGAREQYF	TGTGCCAGTAGTATCCACCGACTAGCGGGAGCGCGAGAGCAGTACTTC
TRBV5-6	TRBJ2-7	NA	NA	CASIPGHLYEQYF	TGTGCCAGCATCCCGGGACACCTCTACGAGCAGTACTTC
TRBV6-1	TRBJ2-3	NA	NA	CASVGRADTQYF	TGTGCCAGCGTGGGCAGGGCAGATACGCAGTATTTT